This TCR beta chain was found in a study of patients and donors after allogeneic stem cell transplantation. Germline loops: CDR1 MNHNS, CDR2 SASEGT. V was shortened by 5 bases and J by 2 bases, with 13 bases between the two germline ends. The CDR3 runs to 14 residues. This clonotype has more than one count but fewer than ten. TCRdb passed the RT-PCR reads through MiXCR, listing each CDR3 protein once. The data show about 410,000 distinct CDR3 sequences, 16% seen once. The chain recombines TRBV6-1 with TRBJ2-7; D tentatively reads TRBD1 or TRBD2 (6 bases each). The sequence came from a human donor who was either an allogeneic HSCT recipient or a stem cell or donor lymphocyte infusion donor (not recorded which). It is not recorded whose cells these are; they may come from a transplant donor. Sequencing was done on a sample of blood, either unsorted or a sorted T cell fraction (not recorded which). In DNA, the CDR3 is TGTGCCAGCAGTAGGGGGGACGGTCCCTACGAGCAGTACTTC. Protein: CASSRGDGPYEQYF.